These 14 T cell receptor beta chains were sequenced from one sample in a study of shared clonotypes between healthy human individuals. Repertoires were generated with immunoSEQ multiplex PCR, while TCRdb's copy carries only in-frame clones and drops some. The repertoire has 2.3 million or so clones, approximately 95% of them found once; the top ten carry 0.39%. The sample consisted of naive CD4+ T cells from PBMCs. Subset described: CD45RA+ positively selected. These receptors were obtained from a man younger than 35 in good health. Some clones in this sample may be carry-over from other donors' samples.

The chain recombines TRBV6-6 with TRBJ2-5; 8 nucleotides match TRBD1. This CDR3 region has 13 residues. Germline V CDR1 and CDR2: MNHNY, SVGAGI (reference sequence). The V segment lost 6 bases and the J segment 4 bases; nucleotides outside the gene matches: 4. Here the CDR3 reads CASSRDRGETQYF. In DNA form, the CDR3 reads TGTGCCAGCAGCAGAGACAGGGGAGAGACCCAGTACTTC.

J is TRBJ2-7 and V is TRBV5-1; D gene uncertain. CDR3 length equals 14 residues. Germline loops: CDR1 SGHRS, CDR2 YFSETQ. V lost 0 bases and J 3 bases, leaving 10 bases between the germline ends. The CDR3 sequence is CASSLEVQSYEQYF. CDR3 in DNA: TGCGCCAGCAGCTTGGAGGTCCAAAGCTACGAGCAGTACTTC.

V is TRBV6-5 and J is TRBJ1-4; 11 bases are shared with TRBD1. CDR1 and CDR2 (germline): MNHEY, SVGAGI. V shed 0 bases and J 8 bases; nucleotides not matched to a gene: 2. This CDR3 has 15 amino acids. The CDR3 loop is CASSYSWTGGEKLFF. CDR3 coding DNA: TGTGCCAGCAGTTACTCCTGGACAGGGGGCGAAAAACTGTTTTTT.

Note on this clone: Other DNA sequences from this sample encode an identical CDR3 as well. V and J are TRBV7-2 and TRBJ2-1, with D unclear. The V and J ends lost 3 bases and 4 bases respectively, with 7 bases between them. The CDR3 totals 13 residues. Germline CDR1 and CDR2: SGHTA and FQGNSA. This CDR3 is CASSLGRYNEQFF. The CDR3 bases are TGTGCCAGCAGCTTGGGTAGATACAATGAGCAGTTCTTC.

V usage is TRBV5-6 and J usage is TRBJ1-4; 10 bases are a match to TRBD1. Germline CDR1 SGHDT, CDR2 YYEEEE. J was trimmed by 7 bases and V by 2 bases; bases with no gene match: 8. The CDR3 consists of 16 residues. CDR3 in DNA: TGTGCCAGCAGCTTAACCGGGACAGGGGCCGTTGAAAAACTGTTTTTT. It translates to CASSLTGTGAVEKLFF.

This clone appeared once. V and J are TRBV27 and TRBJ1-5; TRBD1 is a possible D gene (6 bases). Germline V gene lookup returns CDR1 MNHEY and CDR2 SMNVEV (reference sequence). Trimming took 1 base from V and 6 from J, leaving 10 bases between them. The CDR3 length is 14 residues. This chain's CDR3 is CASSLLGAGQPQHF. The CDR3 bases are TGTGCCAGCAGTTTATTGGGGGCAGGTCAGCCCCAGCATTTT.

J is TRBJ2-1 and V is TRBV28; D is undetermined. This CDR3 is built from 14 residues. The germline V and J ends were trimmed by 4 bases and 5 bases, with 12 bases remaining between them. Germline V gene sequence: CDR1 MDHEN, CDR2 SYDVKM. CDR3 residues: CASSSPAHDNEQFF. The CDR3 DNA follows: TGTGCCAGCAGTTCTCCAGCCCATGACAATGAGCAGTTCTTC.

CDR3 in amino acids: CASSLTQLNTEAFF. The CDR3, as DNA: TGCGCCAGCAGCTTGACACAACTGAACACTGAAGCTTTCTTT. The chain carries TRBV5-1 and TRBJ1-1; D gene unclear. CDR1 is SGHRS and CDR2 is YFSETQ in the germline V gene. This CDR3 contains 14 residues. V lost 1 base and J lost 0, with 7 bases in between.

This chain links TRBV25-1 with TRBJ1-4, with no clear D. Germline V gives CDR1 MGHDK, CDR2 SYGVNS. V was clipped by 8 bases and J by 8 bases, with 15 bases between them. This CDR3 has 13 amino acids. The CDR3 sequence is CASGHLTPEKLFF. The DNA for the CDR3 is TGTGCCAGCGGCCATCTAACCCCAGAAAAACTGTTTTTT.

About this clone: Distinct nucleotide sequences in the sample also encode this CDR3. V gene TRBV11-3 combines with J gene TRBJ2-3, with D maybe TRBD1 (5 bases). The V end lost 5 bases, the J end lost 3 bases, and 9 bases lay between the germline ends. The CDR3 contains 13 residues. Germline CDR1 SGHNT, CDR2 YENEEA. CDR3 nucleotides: TGTGCCAGCAGCCCATACAGGACAGATACGCAGTATTTT. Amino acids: CASSPYRTDTQYF.

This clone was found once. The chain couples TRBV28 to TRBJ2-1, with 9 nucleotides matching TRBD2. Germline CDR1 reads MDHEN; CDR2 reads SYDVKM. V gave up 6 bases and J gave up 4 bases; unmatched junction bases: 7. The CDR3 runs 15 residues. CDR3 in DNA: TGTGCCAGCAGCCCTCTAGCGGGGTTTTACAATGAGCAGTTCTTC. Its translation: CASSPLAGFYNEQFF.

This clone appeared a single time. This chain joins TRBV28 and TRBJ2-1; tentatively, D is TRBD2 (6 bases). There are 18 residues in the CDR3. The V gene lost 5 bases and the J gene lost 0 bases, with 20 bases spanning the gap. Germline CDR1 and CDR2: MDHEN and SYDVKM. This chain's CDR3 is CASSPTGTRTFSYNEQFF. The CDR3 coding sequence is TGTGCCAGCAGTCCTACCGGGACTCGGACCTTCTCCTACAATGAGCAGTTCTTC. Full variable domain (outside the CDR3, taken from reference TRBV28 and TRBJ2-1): DVKVTQSSRYLVKRTGEKVFLECVQDMDHENMFWYRQDPGLGLRLIYFSYDVKMKEKGDIPEGYSVSREKKERFSLILESASTNQTSMYLCASSPTGTRTFSYNEQFFGPGTRLTVL.

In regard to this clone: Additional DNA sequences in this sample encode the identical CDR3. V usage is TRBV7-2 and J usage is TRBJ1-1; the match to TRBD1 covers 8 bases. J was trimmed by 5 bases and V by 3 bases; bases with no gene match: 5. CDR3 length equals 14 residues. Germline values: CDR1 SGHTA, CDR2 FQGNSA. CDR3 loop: CASSFDRGGTEAFF. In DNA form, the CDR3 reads TGTGCCAGCAGCTTCGACAGGGGTGGGACTGAAGCTTTCTTT.

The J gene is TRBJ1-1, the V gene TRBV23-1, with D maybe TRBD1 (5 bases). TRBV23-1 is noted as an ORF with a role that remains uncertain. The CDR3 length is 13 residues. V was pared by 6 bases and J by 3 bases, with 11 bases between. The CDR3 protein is CASSRGGYTEAFF. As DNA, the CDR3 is TGCGCCAGCAGCCGCGGGGGGTACACTGAAGCTTTCTTT.